This T cell receptor beta chain stems from a study of blood T cell repertoires in COVID-19. About the study: Specimens from acute and convalescent COVID-19 originated in the United States, Italy and Spain. From T cells, B-cell-depleted T cells, or PBMCs came the material, which was cDNA or gDNA.

Germline V gives CDR1 LGHDT, CDR2 YNNKEL (reference sequence). The CDR3 is 12 amino acids. Trimming stripped 4 bases from V and 12 bases from J, with 13 bases between. Per the original data handling: Reference gene primer amplification gave estimated nucleated cell counts. TCRdb's table, derived via immunoSEQ multiplex PCR, lists solely in-frame clones and lacks some. V, J and clone size are taken as reported in that table, and D and trimming were inferred from the DNA itself. The data show 150,000 to 180,000 clones, about 80% seen once. This sequence was found in a woman aged 55-75 years with COVID-19, enrolled during active disease. The sample taken for sequencing was peripheral blood. The gene calls are TRBV3-1 (or the pseudogene TRBV3-2) and TRBJ2-1; the D is unclear. This CDR3 reads CASSPTDSAQFF. CDR3 nucleotide sequence: TGTGCCAGCAGCCCAACCGACTCAGCGCAGTTCTTC.